These 25 T cell receptor beta chains were sequenced from one sample in a study of OX40 agonist ivuxolimab in advanced cancers. Some clones are missing from TCRdb's copy, which holds only in-frame ones; the method was immunoSEQ multiplex PCR. The sample lists under 50,000 clones, about 80% seen once, with 6.5% to 9.5% in the top ten. The sample was CD4+ or CD8+ T cells sorted from blood, taken in a trial of the OX40 agonist ivuxolimab. The receptor set was obtained from an adult with an advanced solid tumor such as melanoma, head and neck, liver or kidney cancer.

The rearrangement joins TRBV19 to TRBJ1-5; D uncertain. Trimming shortened V by 5 bases and J by 5 bases, and 10 bases separated the two germline ends. Germline assignment: CDR1 LNHDA and CDR2 SQIVND (reference sequence). The CDR3 is 13 amino acids. In nucleotides, the CDR3 is TGTGCCAGTAGTTTGTACAGAGATCAGCCCCAGCATTTT. It yields the protein CASSLYRDQPQHF.

A word on this clone: Germline is not matched at one junction end, which may reflect a read error. V is TRBV20-1 and J is TRBJ1-4, with TRBD1 as a possible D gene (5 bases). CDR3 length equals 10 residues. CDR1 is DFQATT, CDR2 SNEGSKA, per germline (reference sequence). The CDR3 is CSAGCRQRVF. DNA for the CDR3: TGCAGTGCTGGATGTCGACAGAGGGTTTTT.

The chain joins TRBV2 to TRBJ1-6, with a tentative D call TRBD1 (5 bases). Germline lookup yields CDR1 SNHLY and CDR2 FYNNEI. V was cut by 2 bases and J by 7 bases, with 12 bases left in between. The CDR3 totals 15 residues. The CDR3 coding sequence is TGTGCCAGCAGTGAACAGGGACTTTTGAATTCACCCCTCCACTTT. This translates into CASSEQGLLNSPLHF.

This sequence joins TRBV19 and TRBJ2-1, with a weak D call TRBD2 (6 bases). Germline V lookup: CDR1 LNHDA, CDR2 SQIVND (reference sequence). V lost 0 bases and J lost 0, with 18 bases in between. This CDR3 has 19 amino acids. The CDR3 loop is CASSIEPYLALNSYNEQFF. In nucleotides, the CDR3 is TGTGCCAGTAGTATAGAGCCATACCTAGCGCTTAACTCCTACAATGAGCAGTTCTTC.

The V call is TRBV28, the J call TRBJ2-3; D remains ambiguous. CDR3 length: 17 residues. The V gene lost 1 base and the J gene lost 0 bases, with 14 bases spanning the gap. CDR1 MDHEN and CDR2 SYDVKM come from the germline V gene. CDR3 nucleotide sequence: TGTGCCAGCAGTTTATCGATCCCCAGTGCTAGCACAGATACGCAGTATTTT. Translation gives CASSLSIPSASTDTQYF.

The chain has TRBV10-1 and TRBJ2-5; tentatively, D is TRBD1 (6 bases). V lost 6 bases and J lost 2, with 10 bases in between. This CDR3 is 13 amino acids long. CDR1 and CDR2 from the germline V gene are WNHNN and SYGVQD (reference sequence). CDR3 coding DNA: TGCGCCAGCAGACAGGGTCTGCAAGAGACCCAGTACTTC. Protein: CASRQGLQETQYF.

The genes are TRBV6-1 and TRBJ1-2, with D maybe TRBD1 (6 bases). Germline CDR1 reads MNHNS; CDR2 reads SASEGT. CDR3 length: 15 amino acids. Trimming cost V 2 bases and J 5 bases, with 15 bases left between them. CDR3 amino acids: CASSERGGGSYGYTF. CDR3 in DNA: TGTGCCAGCAGTGAAAGAGGGGGGGGCTCTTATGGCTACACCTTC.

The rearrangement uses TRBV19 and TRBJ2-5; 10 bases agree with TRBD2. The CDR3 has 14 residues. Germline V gene sequence: CDR1 LNHDA, CDR2 SQIVND (reference sequence). Trimming removed 5 bases from V and 4 bases from J; junction bases left unmatched: 4. In nucleotides, the CDR3 is TGTGCCAGTAGTGGACTAGCGGAGGGAGAGACCCAGTACTTC. Its translation is CASSGLAEGETQYF.

The chain joins TRBV25-1 to TRBJ2-1; D is uncertain. V shed 7 bases and J shed 10 bases, with 14 bases lying between them. This CDR3 has 12 amino acids. Germline CDR1 MGHDK, CDR2 SYGVNS. The CDR3 sequence is CASNGFRAEQFF. The CDR3, as DNA: TGTGCCAGCAATGGCTTTAGGGCAGAGCAGTTCTTC.

This chain uses TRBV10-1 with TRBJ1-1; a weak D match, TRBD1 (6 bases). Trimming stripped 5 bases from V and 5 bases from J, with 21 bases between. The germline gives CDR1 WNHNN, CDR2 SYGVQD (reference sequence). This CDR3 is 16 amino acids long. This CDR3 reads CASSLERGSVGTEAFF. The CDR3 nucleotides are TGCGCCAGCAGTCTTGAGAGGGGGTCGGTCGGGACTGAAGCTTTCTTT.

This chain links TRBV18 with TRBJ2-5; TRBD2 matches at 10 bases. Germline lookup yields CDR1 KGHSH and CDR2 LQKENI. This CDR3 contains 16 residues. V trimming: 2 bases; J trimming: 5 bases; junction bases outside the gene matches: 8. The DNA of the CDR3 is TGTGCCAGCTCACCAAGTCGAGCGGGAGGGCGGGAGACCCAGTACTTC. Translation: CASSPSRAGGRETQYF.

V and J are TRBV10-1 and TRBJ2-7; 10 nucleotides agree with TRBD1. J gave up 3 bases and V 9 bases, and 5 bases lay outside the gene matches. The CDR3 totals 13 residues. Germline loops: CDR1 WNHNN, CDR2 SYGVQD (reference sequence). DNA for the CDR3: TGCGCCAGTCAGTGGACAGGGGGCTACGAGCAGTACTTC. Encoded protein: CASQWTGGYEQYF.

The J gene is TRBJ2-2, the V gene TRBV2; D gene uncertain. Germline assignment: CDR1 SNHLY and CDR2 FYNNEI. The V and J ends lost 6 bases and 4 bases respectively, with 9 bases between them. This CDR3 is built from 13 residues. CDR3 protein: CASRISVTGELFF. As DNA, the CDR3 is TGTGCCAGCAGGATTAGTGTCACCGGGGAGCTGTTTTTT.

The V gene is TRBV7-2, the J gene TRBJ1-2, with D perhaps TRBD1 (5 bases). V dropped 1 base and J dropped 6 bases, with 9 bases sitting between them. The CDR3 is 13 amino acids. CDR1 SGHTA and CDR2 FQGNSA come from the germline V gene. As DNA, the CDR3 is TGTGCCAGCAGCTTAGGGACACCCAATGGCTACACCTTC. This codes for CASSLGTPNGYTF.

The sample holds one count of this clone. This sequence joins TRBV15 and TRBJ1-1; TRBD1 matches 9 bases. The CDR3 loop spans 15 amino acids. Germline CDR1 reads LNHNV; CDR2 reads YYDKDF (reference sequence). The J segment lost 4 bases and the V segment lost 4 bases, leaving 7 bases of the junction unmatched. Here the CDR3 reads CATSTLGQGSTEAFF. DNA for the CDR3: TGTGCCACCAGCACCCTGGGACAGGGTAGCACTGAAGCTTTCTTT.

The rearrangement joins TRBV11-3 to TRBJ2-3; no clear D. Germline CDR1 reads SGHNT; CDR2 reads YENEEA. This CDR3 contains 15 residues. V gave up 1 base and J gave up 1 base, with 9 bases separating them. CDR3 in amino acids: CASSLGPLGTDTQYF. As DNA, the CDR3 is TGTGCCAGCAGCTTAGGGCCCTTAGGCACAGATACGCAGTATTTT.

This chain connects TRBV19 to TRBJ2-2, with TRBD2 matching 15 bases. The CDR3 totals 17 residues. Per germline, CDR1 LNHDA and CDR2 SQIVND (reference sequence). The trim removed 5 bases at V and 6 bases at J, leaving 7 bases unmatched. Here the CDR3 reads CASSLGTSGRTAGELFF. The CDR3 bases are TGTGCCAGTAGTCTGGGGACTAGCGGGAGGACCGCCGGGGAGCTGTTTTTT.

The chain combines TRBV15 with TRBJ2-1, with 16 bases lining up with TRBD2. The trim removed 0 bases at V and 3 bases at J, leaving 2 bases unmatched. The CDR3 is 18 residues long. Germline V gives CDR1 LNHNV, CDR2 YYDKDF (reference sequence). The CDR3, as DNA: TGTGCCACCAGCAGAGATGGGACTAGCGGGAGGGTCTACAATGAGCAGTTCTTC. Translated: CATSRDGTSGRVYNEQFF.

V and J are TRBV9 and TRBJ1-4; TRBD1 aligns across 7 bases. The CDR3 sequence is 14 residues long. From germline, CDR1 is SGDLS and CDR2 YYNGEE. Trimming removed 0 bases from V and 7 bases from J; junction bases left unmatched: 3. The CDR3 reads CASSVEGAFEKLFF. DNA for the CDR3: TGTGCCAGCAGCGTAGAGGGGGCGTTTGAAAAACTGTTTTTT.

In this sample, this clone turned up once. This chain joins TRBV2 and TRBJ2-7; D unclear. Germline assignment: CDR1 SNHLY and CDR2 FYNNEI. This CDR3 is built from 14 residues. V shed 6 bases and J shed 4 bases, with 16 bases lying between them. CDR3 region: CASRFADDAYEQYF. DNA of the CDR3: TGTGCCAGCAGGTTCGCAGACGATGCTTACGAGCAGTACTTC.

The chain carries TRBV19 and TRBJ1-1, with D maybe TRBD1 (5 bases). This CDR3 has 13 residues. CDR1 LNHDA and CDR2 SQIVND come from the germline V gene (reference sequence). V was cut by 3 bases and J by 4 bases, with 9 bases left in between. The CDR3 DNA sequence: TGTGCCAGTAGTATCCAGGGAAGCACTGAAGCTTTCTTT. As protein: CASSIQGSTEAFF.

CDR3 region: CASSQEAGLVGSPLHF. CDR3 bases: TGCGCCAGCAGCCAAGAAGCAGGCCTGGTAGGATCACCCCTCCACTTT. V and J are TRBV4-1 and TRBJ1-6; D unclear. Deletions cut 0 bases from V and 10 bases from J, with 16 bases between. The CDR3 has 16 amino acids. Germline CDR1 and CDR2: MGHRA and YSYEKL.

The chain employs TRBV14 and TRBJ2-1; possible D gene TRBD2, 6 bases. The germline CDR1 and CDR2 sequences are SGHDN and FVKESK. V lost 4 bases and J 4 bases, leaving 17 bases between the germline ends. This CDR3 is built from 16 residues. In DNA, the CDR3 is TGTGCCAGCAGCCCTTTGGGAGGACTTGAATACAATGAGCAGTTCTTC. As protein: CASSPLGGLEYNEQFF.

J is TRBJ2-7 and V is TRBV28; tentatively, D is TRBD1 (6 bases). Germline-derived CDR1 and CDR2 are MDHEN and SYDVKM. Between the trimmed V and J ends, which lost 6 bases and 1 base, there was a span of 7 bases. The CDR3 has 12 residues. As DNA, the CDR3 is TGTGCCAGCAGCAGGGGTTCCTACGAGCAGTACTTC. Amino acid sequence: CASSRGSYEQYF.

This clone showed up just once. V usage is TRBV5-1 and J usage is TRBJ2-7; D tentatively fits TRBD1 or TRBD2 (5 bases each). Germline loops: CDR1 SGHRS, CDR2 YFSETQ. V lost 5 bases, J lost 5 bases, and 14 bases lay in between. The length of the CDR3 is 13 residues. CDR3 coding DNA: TGCGCCAGCAGTCCGGGACGGTCTGACGAGCAGTACTTC. This codes for CASSPGRSDEQYF.